This T cell receptor (beta chain) was sequenced in a study of T-cell memory formation after mild COVID-19. Germline loops: CDR1 SGDLS, CDR2 YYNGEE. This CDR3 is 16 amino acids long. Trimming took off 0 bases at V and 0 bases at J, with 7 bases between the two ends. TCRdb re-derived calls from the 5' RACE reads in MiXCR, one entry per CDR3 protein. The sample has tens of thousands of distinct CDR3 sequences, about 6.3% seen once. The study, taken as a whole, reports: Whereas later expanders leaned CD4+, clones contracting day 15 to 85 showed a balanced CD4/CD8 makeup. Cross-reactive memory appears to have joined, as suggested by some responding clones showing up in pre-infection memory.

To note about this clonotype: Its antigen remains unknown.

The chain carries TRBV9 and TRBJ2-6; D ambiguous. Sequenced sample: PBMCs or a T cell subset sorted from them (not recorded which). The source of this sequence is an adult who had mild COVID-19 (a few samples of this study predate the infection). Cell type and time point are not known. Written as DNA, the CDR3 is TGTGCCAGCAGCGTAGGAAGGAGCTCTGGGGCCAACGTCCTGACTTTC. This codes for CASSVGRSSGANVLTF.